The TCR beta chain under discussion was sequenced for a study of blood T cell repertoires in COVID-19. The assay was immunoSEQ multiplex PCR, and TCRdb's table has in-frame clones only and misses some. This table has over 250,000 clones, 88% appearing once. The sequencing input was peripheral blood. This receptor was identified in a woman aged 35 to 49 who had recovered from COVID-19.

The CDR3 DNA follows: TGTGCCAGTAGGGGGGGAGCGACCCAGTACTTC. Protein sequence: CASRGGATQYF. The chain recombines TRBV19 with TRBJ2-5; D might be TRBD2 (6 bases). The CDR3 runs 11 residues. Germline lookup yields CDR1 LNHDA and CDR2 SQIVND (reference sequence). V lost 6 bases and J lost 7, with 9 bases in between.